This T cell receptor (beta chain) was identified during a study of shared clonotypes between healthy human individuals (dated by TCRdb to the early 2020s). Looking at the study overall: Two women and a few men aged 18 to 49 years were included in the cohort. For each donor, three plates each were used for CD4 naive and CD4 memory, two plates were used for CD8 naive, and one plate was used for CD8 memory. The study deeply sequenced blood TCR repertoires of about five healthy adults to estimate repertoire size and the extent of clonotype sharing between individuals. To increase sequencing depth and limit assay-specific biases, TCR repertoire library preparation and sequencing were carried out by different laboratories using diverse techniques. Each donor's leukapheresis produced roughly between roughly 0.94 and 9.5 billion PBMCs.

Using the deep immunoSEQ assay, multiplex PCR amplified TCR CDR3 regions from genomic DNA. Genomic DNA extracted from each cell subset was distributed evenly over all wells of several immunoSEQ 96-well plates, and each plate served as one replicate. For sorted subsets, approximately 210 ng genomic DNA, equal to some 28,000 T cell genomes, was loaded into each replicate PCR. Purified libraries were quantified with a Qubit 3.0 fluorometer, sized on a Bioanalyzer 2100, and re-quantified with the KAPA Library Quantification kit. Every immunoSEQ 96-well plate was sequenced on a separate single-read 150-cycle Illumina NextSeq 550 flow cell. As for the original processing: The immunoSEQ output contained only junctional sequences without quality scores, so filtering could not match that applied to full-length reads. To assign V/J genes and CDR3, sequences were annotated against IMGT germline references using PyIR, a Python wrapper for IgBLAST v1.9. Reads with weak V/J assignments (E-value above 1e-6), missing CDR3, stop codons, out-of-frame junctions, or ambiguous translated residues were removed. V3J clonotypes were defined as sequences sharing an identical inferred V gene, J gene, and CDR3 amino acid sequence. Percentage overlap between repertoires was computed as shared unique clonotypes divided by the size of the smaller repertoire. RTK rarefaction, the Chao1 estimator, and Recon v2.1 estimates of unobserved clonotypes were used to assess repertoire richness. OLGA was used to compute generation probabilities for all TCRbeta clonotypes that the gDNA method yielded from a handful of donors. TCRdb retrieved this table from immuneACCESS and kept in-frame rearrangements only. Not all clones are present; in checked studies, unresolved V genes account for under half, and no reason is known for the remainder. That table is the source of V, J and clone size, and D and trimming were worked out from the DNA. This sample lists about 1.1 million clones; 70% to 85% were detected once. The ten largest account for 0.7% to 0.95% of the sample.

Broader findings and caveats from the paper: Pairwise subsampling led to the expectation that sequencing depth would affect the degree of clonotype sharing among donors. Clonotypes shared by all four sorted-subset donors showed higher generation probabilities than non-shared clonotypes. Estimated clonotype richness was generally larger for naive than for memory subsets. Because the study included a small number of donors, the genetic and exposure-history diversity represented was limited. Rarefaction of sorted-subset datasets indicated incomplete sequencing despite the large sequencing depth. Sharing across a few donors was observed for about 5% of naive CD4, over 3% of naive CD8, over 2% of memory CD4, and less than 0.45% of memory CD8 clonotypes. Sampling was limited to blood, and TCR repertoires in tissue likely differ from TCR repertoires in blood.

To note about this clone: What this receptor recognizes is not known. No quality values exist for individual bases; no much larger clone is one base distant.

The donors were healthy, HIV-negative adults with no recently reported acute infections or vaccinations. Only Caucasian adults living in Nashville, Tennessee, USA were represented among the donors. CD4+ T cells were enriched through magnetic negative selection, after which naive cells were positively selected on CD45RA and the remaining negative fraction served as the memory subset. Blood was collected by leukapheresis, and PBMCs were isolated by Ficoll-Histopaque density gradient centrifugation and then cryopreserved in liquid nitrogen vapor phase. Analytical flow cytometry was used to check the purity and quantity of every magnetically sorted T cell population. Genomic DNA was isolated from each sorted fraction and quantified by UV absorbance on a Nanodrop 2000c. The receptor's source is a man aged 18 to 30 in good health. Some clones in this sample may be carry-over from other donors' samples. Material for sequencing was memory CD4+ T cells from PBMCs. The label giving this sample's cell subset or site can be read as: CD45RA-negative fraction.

For the CDR3, the sequence is CASSYSQGFSYEQYF. The sequence in DNA is TGTGCCAGCAGTTACTCGCAGGGTTTTTCCTACGAGCAGTACTTC. The rearranged chain carries TRBV6-5 and TRBJ2-7; a tentative D call is TRBD1 (5 bases match). The germline V gene encodes CDR1 MNHEY and CDR2 SVGAGI. Reading from cysteine to phenylalanine, the CDR3 counts 15 amino acids. Only the CDR3 DNA stays, 45 bases, in frame from base 1. V is shortened by 0 bases, J by 1 base, and the region joining them spans 10 bases.